Detailed here is one T cell receptor beta chain. Its antigen is as yet unknown. This sample was taken from a study of long-term antiretroviral therapy in people with HIV. Samples were assayed with immunoSEQ v3.0 at survey level. Using immunoSEQ multiplex PCR, the repertoire was profiled, and TCRdb retains in-frame clones only, with some absent. The sample lists about 14,000 clones; 75% to 85% were seen once. The CDR3 extends over 17 amino acids. Trimming cost V 1 base and J 4 bases, with 18 bases left between them. Per the germline V gene, CDR1 is MGHRA and CDR2 is YSYEKL. The study's findings and limits: Pre-ART clonal expansions dominated every time point's repertoire. Information pertaining to ART adherence, viral resistance or therapeutic modifications was not obtained.

All donors provided no fewer than one pre-ART and no fewer than two post-ART PBMC samples. The source was unsorted PBMCs, collected 3.1 years after starting antiretroviral therapy. This chain joins TRBV4-1 and TRBJ2-3, with D perhaps TRBD1 (7 bases). The TCR was taken from a man in his forties with HIV. For the CDR3, the DNA is TGCGCCAGCAGCCAAGGGGTCAGGGGGGCAGCCGCAGATACGCAGTATTTT. Translating it yields CASSQGVRGAAADTQYF.